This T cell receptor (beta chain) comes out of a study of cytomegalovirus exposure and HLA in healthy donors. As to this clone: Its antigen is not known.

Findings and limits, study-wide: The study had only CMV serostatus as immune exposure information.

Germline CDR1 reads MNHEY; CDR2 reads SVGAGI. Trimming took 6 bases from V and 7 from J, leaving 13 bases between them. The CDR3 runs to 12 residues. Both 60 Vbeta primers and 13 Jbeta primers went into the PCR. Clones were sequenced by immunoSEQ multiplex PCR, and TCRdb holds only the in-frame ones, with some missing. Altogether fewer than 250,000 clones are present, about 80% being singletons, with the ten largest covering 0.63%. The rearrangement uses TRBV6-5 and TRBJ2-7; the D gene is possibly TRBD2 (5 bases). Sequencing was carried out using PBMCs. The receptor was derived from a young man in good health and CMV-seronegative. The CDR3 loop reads CASRSTRWEQYF. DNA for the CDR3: TGTGCCAGCAGATCCACTAGGTGGGAGCAGTACTTC.